The 18 T cell receptor beta chains listed next were all sequenced from one sample in a study of blood T cell repertoires in COVID-19. Only in-frame clones appear in the TCRdb table, and some are missing; sequencing was by immunoSEQ multiplex PCR. The sample carries 200,000 to 300,000 clones, 88% recorded once. What was sequenced was PBMCs or T cells enriched from blood (not recorded which). Source of these receptors: a woman in her forties with acute COVID-19.

The V and J genes are TRBV18 and TRBJ1-1, with 8 bases fitting TRBD1. V shed 3 bases and J 5 bases; nucleotides not matched to a gene: 11. Germline CDR1 KGHSH, CDR2 LQKENI. The CDR3 loop spans 16 amino acids. The CDR3: CASSPDRGTRSTEAFF. The DNA for the CDR3 is TGTGCCAGCTCACCTGACAGGGGAACAAGAAGTACTGAAGCTTTCTTT.

This chain connects TRBV13 to TRBJ2-7, with TRBD1 identical over 8 bases. After removal of 0 bases from V and 4 bases from J, the junction contained 2 bases not matched to a gene. This CDR3 spans 14 amino acids. The germline V gene encodes CDR1 PRHDT and CDR2 FYEKMQ (reference sequence). The CDR3 bases are TGTGCCAGCAGCTTAGGACAGGGGGGATACGAGCAGTACTTC. Its translation is CASSLGQGGYEQYF. Drawing the rest from reference TRBV13 and TRBJ2-7, the complete variable domain is AAGVIQSPRHLIKEKRETATLKCYPIPRHDTVYWYQQGPGQDPQFLISFYEKMQSDKGSIPDRFSAQQFSDYHSELNMSSLELGDSALYFCASSLGQGGYEQYFGPGTRLTVT.

This clone was seen a single time. The DNA for the CDR3 is TGTGCCAGCAGCTCACCGGGAGTACCAGATACGCAGTATTTT. It codes for CASSSPGVPDTQYF. V usage is TRBV5-4 and J usage is TRBJ2-3, with a weak D call TRBD2 (6 bases). Germline CDR1 is SGHNT and CDR2 is YYREEE (reference sequence). The V and J ends lost 3 bases and 4 bases respectively, with 12 bases between them. The CDR3 sequence is 14 residues long. Drawing the rest from reference TRBV5-4 and TRBJ2-3, the complete variable domain is ETGVTQSPTHLIKTRGQQVTLRCSSQSGHNTVSWYQQALGQGPQFIFQYYREEENGRGNFPPRFSGLQFPNYSSELNVNALELDDSALYLCASSSPGVPDTQYFGPGTRLTVL.

The rearrangement links TRBV18 to TRBJ1-6, with a possible D match to TRBD1 (5 bases). Germline V gene lookup returns CDR1 KGHSH and CDR2 LQKENI. The length of the CDR3 is 15 residues. V was pared by 0 bases and J by 9 bases, with 12 bases between. The DNA for the CDR3 is TGTGCCAGCTCACCACCGGGGGGATTAGGTTCACCCCTCCACTTT. Residues: CASSPPGGLGSPLHF. Based on the CDR3 plus reference TRBV18 and TRBJ1-6, the full variable domain is NAGVMQNPRHLVRRRGQEARLRCSPMKGHSHVYWYRQLPEEGLKFMVYLQKENIIDESGMPKERFSAEFPKEGPSILRIQQVVRGDSAAYFCASSPPGGLGSPLHFGNGTRLTVT.

This sequence joins TRBV7-2 and TRBJ2-5, with D maybe TRBD2 (6 bases). Between the trimmed V and J ends, which lost 5 bases and 0 bases, there was a span of 16 bases. From germline, CDR1 is SGHTA and CDR2 FQGNSA. This CDR3 is 16 amino acids long. Written as DNA, the CDR3 is TGTGCCAGCAGCCTAGTGGGATCTAGCGACCAAGAGACCCAGTACTTC. Translating it yields CASSLVGSSDQETQYF.

This clone was picked up a small number of times. The chain employs TRBV9 and TRBJ2-1; 12 nucleotides align to TRBD2. Germline lookup yields CDR1 SGDLS and CDR2 YYNGEE. With 0 bases clipped from V and 4 bases from J, the junction kept 2 bases outside the gene matches. The CDR3 spans 16 residues. CDR3 in amino acids: CASSVELAGGYNEQFF. The CDR3 bases are TGTGCCAGCAGCGTAGAACTAGCGGGAGGTTACAATGAGCAGTTCTTC.

The V gene is TRBV29-1, the J gene TRBJ2-1, with TRBD2 matching 9 bases. The CDR3 length is 14 residues. The junction had 8 bases not matched to a gene; V was cut back by 4 bases and J by 7 bases. Germline CDR1 reads SQVTM; CDR2 reads ANQGSEA. CDR3 sequence reads: CSVGRLAAQNEQFF. CDR3 nucleotides: TGCAGCGTTGGGCGACTAGCGGCGCAGAATGAGCAGTTCTTC.

This clone has only a few counts. The rearrangement uses TRBV6-1 and TRBJ2-1; 8 bases line up with TRBD2. V dropped 1 base and J dropped 7; count of bases not matched to a gene: 6. The CDR3 sequence is 15 residues long. Germline assignment: CDR1 MNHNS and CDR2 SASEGT. The CDR3 DNA reads TGTGCCAGCAGTGAAGTAGCGGGAACCACTAATGAGCAGTTCTTC. This gives the protein CASSEVAGTTNEQFF.

The V and J genes are TRBV3-1 (or the pseudogene TRBV3-2) and TRBJ2-1, with 9 bases fitting TRBD2. The germline V gene encodes CDR1 LGHDT and CDR2 YNNKEL (reference sequence). The junction had 8 bases not matched to a gene; V was cut back by 3 bases and J by 8 bases. The length of the CDR3 is 15 residues. The CDR3 DNA reads TGTGCCAGCAGCCAGTCGAGCGGGAGGTTCGATGAGCAGTTCTTC. This translates into CASSQSSGRFDEQFF.

The chain recombines TRBV6-5 with TRBJ2-7; 7 bases are a match to TRBD1. J was trimmed by 1 base and V by 6 bases; bases with no gene match: 9. Germline V gene sequence: CDR1 MNHEY, CDR2 SVGAGI. There are 15 residues in the CDR3. CDR3 protein: CASRYGTDLSYEQYF. The CDR3 DNA reads as TGTGCCAGCAGGTACGGGACAGATCTTTCCTACGAGCAGTACTTC.

The chain carries TRBV4-1 and TRBJ1-4; 9 nucleotides align to TRBD1. Unmatched junction bases numbered 6, after V lost 2 bases and J lost 5 bases. The germline CDR1 and CDR2 sequences are MGHRA and YSYEKL. This CDR3 has 16 amino acids. The CDR3 loop reads CASSQFPGQGNEKLFF. The CDR3 DNA follows: TGCGCCAGCAGCCAATTCCCGGGACAGGGAAATGAAAAACTGTTTTTT.

The genes are TRBV5-5 and TRBJ1-1; the D gene is possibly TRBD1 (5 bases). V gave up 6 bases and J gave up 4 bases, with 16 bases separating them. Germline V gives CDR1 SGHKS, CDR2 YYEKEE (reference sequence). This CDR3 has 14 amino acids. The chain's CDR3 is CASTRGGARTEAFF. The CDR3 coding sequence is TGTGCCAGCACCAGAGGAGGGGCTCGCACTGAAGCTTTCTTT. The variable domain in full, with the rest retrieved from reference TRBV5-5 and TRBJ1-1, is DAGVTQSPTHLIKTRGQQVTLRCSPISGHKSVSWYQQVLGQGPQFIFQYYEKEERGRGNFPDRFSARQFPNYSSELNVNALLLGDSALYLCASTRGGARTEAFFGQGTRLTVV.

The chain combines TRBV19 with TRBJ1-2; 9 positions match TRBD1. Germline V gives CDR1 LNHDA, CDR2 SQIVND (reference sequence). There are 16 residues in the CDR3. The V gene end was trimmed by 4 bases and the J gene end by 6 bases; junction bases not matched to a gene: 12. This CDR3 is CASSTPGTGSADGYTF. The CDR3, as DNA: TGTGCCAGTAGTACCCCCGGGACAGGGTCGGCCGATGGCTACACCTTC.

This clone was picked up a small number of times. The chain uses TRBV12-5 and TRBJ2-3, with a tentative D call TRBD1 (5 bases). V was clipped by 6 bases and J by 6 bases, with 13 bases between them. CDR1 is LGHNT, CDR2 FRNRAP, per germline. The CDR3 has 13 residues. The CDR3 protein is CASGHRTTDTQYF. DNA for the CDR3: TGTGCTAGTGGCCACAGGACCACGGATACGCAGTATTTT.

CDR3 bases: TGCGCCAGCAGCTTGGGACTAGCGGGCCCCTACAATGAGCAGTTCTTC. This codes for CASSLGLAGPYNEQFF. The chain employs TRBV5-1 and TRBJ2-1; 10 bases line up with TRBD2. Germline V gene sequence: CDR1 SGHRS, CDR2 YFSETQ. V lost 0 bases, J lost 2 bases, and 2 bases stayed unmatched. This CDR3 is built from 16 residues.

V is TRBV12-2 and J is TRBJ1-4; the D call of TRBD1 is as the table states it, not checked on the DNA. TRBV12-2 is classified as a pseudogene. This CDR3 has 14 amino acids. The CDR3 sequence: CASRRRQGLEKLFF. The CDR3 region has the DNA TGTGCAAGTCGCCGCCGACAGGGATTGGAAAAACTGTTTTTT.

The genes are TRBV7-8 and TRBJ2-1; 9 nucleotides match TRBD1. J gave up 3 bases and V 0 bases, and 3 bases lay outside the gene matches. Germline V lookup: CDR1 SGHVS, CDR2 FQNEAQ. The CDR3 extends over 16 amino acids. The CDR3 DNA is TGTGCCAGCAGCTTAGCGACAGGGGGACTCTACAATGAGCAGTTCTTC. Its protein product is CASSLATGGLYNEQFF.

This chain joins TRBV5-1 and TRBJ1-5, with TRBD1 as a possible D gene (5 bases). Deletions cut 4 bases from V and 3 bases from J, with 14 bases between. Germline assignment: CDR1 SGHRS and CDR2 YFSETQ. The CDR3 covers 15 residues. The CDR3 reads CASSPGGGNNQPQHF. CDR3 in DNA: TGCGCCAGCAGCCCCGGTGGGGGGAACAATCAGCCCCAGCATTTT.